The rows below give T cell receptor beta chains drawn from one sample of a study of cytomegalovirus exposure and HLA in healthy donors. TCRdb's table, derived via immunoSEQ multiplex PCR, lists solely in-frame clones and lacks some. The table has approximately 150,000 clones, 75% to 90% seen once. Sample: PBMCs. The receptors originated from a man aged 30-40 years in good health and CMV-seronegative. Both conserved end residues are part of each CDR3. Size tells how often a clone was seen (once, few, many) or the class of an expanded clone, and some rows leave it out.

CDR3 length: 16
J gene: TRBJ2-1
V gene: TRBV28
clone size: NA
CDR3 protein: CASSPSAGSSYNEQFF

CDR3 length: 17
J gene: TRBJ2-2
V gene: TRBV12-5
clone size: once
CDR3 protein: CASGLVLSRGGGGELFF

CDR3 length: 14
J gene: TRBJ2-1
V gene: TRBV19
clone size: NA
CDR3 protein: CASSPVQTANEQFF

CDR3 length: 14
J gene: TRBJ1-5
V gene: TRBV7-9
clone size: NA
CDR3 protein: CASSLGRVNQPQHF

CDR3 length: 14
J gene: TRBJ2-2
V gene: TRBV6-5
clone size: once
CDR3 protein: CASSYGAGTGELFF

CDR3 length: 14
J gene: TRBJ2-1
V gene: TRBV7-2
clone size: NA
CDR3 protein: CASTVGRWSNEQFF

CDR3 length: 14
J gene: TRBJ1-2
V gene: TRBV27
clone size: NA
CDR3 protein: CASSPDRGDYGYTF

CDR3 length: 14
J gene: TRBJ2-7
V gene: TRBV19
clone size: NA
CDR3 protein: CASSPRGTASEQYF

CDR3 length: 17
J gene: TRBJ1-1
V gene: TRBV27
clone size: NA
CDR3 protein: CASSLSPSHEVHTEAFF

CDR3 length: 16
J gene: TRBJ2-3
V gene: TRBV27
clone size: NA
CDR3 protein: CASSPTVPFGTDTQYF

CDR3 length: 15
J gene: TRBJ1-5
V gene: TRBV6-1
clone size: NA
CDR3 protein: CASSSKTDSNQPQHF

CDR3 length: 12
J gene: NA
V gene: TRBV7-2
clone size: once
CDR3 protein: CASNHGGYEQYF

CDR3 length: 16
J gene: TRBJ1-1
V gene: TRBV18
clone size: NA
CDR3 protein: CASSPLRTGPNTEAFF

CDR3 length: 13
J gene: TRBJ1-1
V gene: TRBV29-1
clone size: NA
CDR3 protein: CSVEAMTGTRVFF

CDR3 length: 17
J gene: TRBJ1-1
V gene: TRBV10-3
clone size: NA
CDR3 protein: CAISGFGAGQGNTEAFF

CDR3 length: 14
J gene: TRBJ1-1
V gene: TRBV5-1
clone size: NA
CDR3 protein: CASSSDRENTEAFF

CDR3 length: 12
J gene: TRBJ1-1
V gene: TRBV18
clone size: once
CDR3 protein: CASSDQGTEAFF

CDR3 length: 14
J gene: TRBJ1-1
V gene: TRBV5-1
clone size: few
CDR3 protein: CASTKLSGDTEAFF

CDR3 length: 14
J gene: TRBJ1-2
V gene: TRBV6-5
clone size: NA
CDR3 protein: CASTEGRRNRGYTF

CDR3 length: 15
J gene: TRBJ2-1
V gene: TRBV7-3
clone size: NA
CDR3 protein: CASSYRLAGHNEQFF

CDR3 length: 14
J gene: TRBJ2-7
V gene: TRBV27
clone size: NA
CDR3 protein: CASRTTSLGDEQYF

CDR3 length: 15
J gene: TRBJ1-1
V gene: TRBV27
clone size: NA
CDR3 protein: CASGRLGAQNTEAFF

CDR3 length: 13
J gene: TRBJ2-1
V gene: TRBV6-4
clone size: NA
CDR3 protein: CASSSGTRTEQFF

CDR3 length: 16
J gene: TRBJ2-5
V gene: TRBV28
clone size: NA
CDR3 protein: CASTPGGRSFQETQYF

CDR3 length: 16
J gene: TRBJ2-5
V gene: TRBV7-2
clone size: NA
CDR3 protein: CASSPGTSGNQETQYF

CDR3 length: 18
J gene: TRBJ1-2
V gene: TRBV29-1
clone size: NA
CDR3 protein: CSVEPPVEAPPRHYGYTF

CDR3 length: 14
J gene: TRBJ2-1
V gene: TRBV29-1
clone size: NA
CDR3 protein: CSVVLDRAYNEQFF

CDR3 length: 15
J gene: TRBJ2-1
V gene: TRBV7-9
clone size: NA
CDR3 protein: CASATLAGASNEQFF

CDR3 length: 13
J gene: TRBJ1-2
V gene: TRBV9
clone size: once
CDR3 protein: CASSANSPRDYTF

CDR3 length: 15
J gene: TRBJ2-2
V gene: TRBV10-3
clone size: NA
CDR3 protein: CATEQGARGTGELFF

CDR3 length: 22
J gene: TRBJ2-1
V gene: TRBV27
clone size: NA
CDR3 protein: CASSPLSLSGLGEALIYNEQFF

CDR3 length: 17
J gene: TRBJ2-5
V gene: TRBV11-2
clone size: NA
CDR3 protein: CASSPMSVTGSPETQYF

CDR3 length: 15
J gene: TRBJ2-7
V gene: TRBV5-1
clone size: NA
CDR3 protein: CASSPHMDRAYEQYF

CDR3 length: 13
J gene: TRBJ2-7
V gene: TRBV4-1
clone size: NA
CDR3 protein: CASSWGEAYEQYF

CDR3 length: 15
J gene: TRBJ1-4
V gene: TRBV28
clone size: NA
CDR3 protein: CASTRSPGHIEKLFF

CDR3 length: 13
J gene: TRBJ2-2
V gene: TRBV7-7
clone size: NA
CDR3 protein: CASSLVAAGELFF

CDR3 length: 14
J gene: TRBJ2-3
V gene: TRBV7-3
clone size: large
CDR3 protein: CASSLNSRSDTQYF

CDR3 length: 16
J gene: TRBJ2-7
V gene: TRBV6-6
clone size: few
CDR3 protein: CASSSGTSGSRYEQYF

CDR3 length: 15
J gene: TRBJ1-6
V gene: TRBV7-9
clone size: NA
CDR3 protein: CASSLVAGEFTPLHF

CDR3 length: 13
J gene: TRBJ2-1
V gene: TRBV28
clone size: NA
CDR3 protein: CASSSPAYNEQFF

CDR3 length: 15
J gene: TRBJ2-7
V gene: TRBV6-1
clone size: NA
CDR3 protein: CASSDRTSGNYEQYF

CDR3 length: 13
J gene: TRBJ2-1
V gene: TRBV9
clone size: NA
CDR3 protein: CASSAGVYNEQFF

CDR3 length: 14
J gene: TRBJ2-5
V gene: TRBV2
clone size: NA
CDR3 protein: CASSERLYQETQYF

CDR3 length: 15
J gene: TRBJ2-7
V gene: TRBV28
clone size: NA
CDR3 protein: CASTAPGTVSYEQYF

CDR3 length: 10
J gene: TRBJ1-2
V gene: TRBV20-1
clone size: once
CDR3 protein: CSAPGYGYTF

CDR3 length: 15
J gene: TRBJ2-2
V gene: TRBV7-9
clone size: once
CDR3 protein: CASPPLTGVTGELFF

CDR3 length: 14
J gene: TRBJ2-7
V gene: TRBV6-6
clone size: NA
CDR3 protein: CASSYEDSSYEQYF

CDR3 length: 14
J gene: TRBJ1-4
V gene: TRBV28
clone size: few
CDR3 protein: CASSRSGGWEKLFF

CDR3 length: 11
J gene: TRBJ2-1
V gene: TRBV30
clone size: NA
CDR3 protein: CAWSAGLEQFF

CDR3 length: 16
J gene: NA
V gene: TRBV6-1
clone size: NA
CDR3 protein: CASSGWLGTSSHEQYF

CDR3 length: 12
J gene: TRBJ2-3
V gene: TRBV19
clone size: once
CDR3 protein: CASTAGGFTQYF

CDR3 length: 16
J gene: TRBJ2-3
V gene: TRBV5-1
clone size: NA
CDR3 protein: CASSRPGEGDTDTQYF

CDR3 length: 13
J gene: TRBJ2-7
V gene: TRBV11-3
clone size: once
CDR3 protein: CASSHPLASEQYF

CDR3 length: 16
J gene: TRBJ1-1
V gene: TRBV2
clone size: NA
CDR3 protein: CASSRQGVGLSAEAFF